These T cell receptor beta chains were read from a single sample in a study of blood T cell repertoires in COVID-19. Here immunoSEQ multiplex PCR was the method, and the copy in TCRdb shows in-frame clones only, minus some. This sample has about 180,000 clones, with 75% to 90% found just once. Sequenced sample: PBMCs or T cells enriched from blood (not recorded which). Receptors originate from a woman aged 35 to 49 with acute COVID-19. Each CDR3 is given with its conserved first and last residue. Each record gives: V gene, clone size, D gene, J gene, CDR3 DNA, CDR3 protein. A D gene is named only where the DNA matches it firmly. Where a row states a size, it is once, few, many or the class of an expanded clone; other rows omit it.

v_gene: TRBV3-1/TRBV3-2; abundance: -; d_gene: TRBD2; j_gene: TRBJ2-3; CDR3nt: TGTGCCAGCAGTCAACTAGCGGGAGGAAGGAGCACAGATACGCAGTATTTT; CDR3aa: CASSQLAGGRSTDTQYF
v_gene: TRBV7-9; abundance: -; d_gene: -; j_gene: TRBJ1-4; CDR3nt: TGTGCCAGCAGCTTAGCGGGGGGGAATGAAAAACTGTTTTTT; CDR3aa: CASSLAGGNEKLFF
v_gene: TRBV30; abundance: once; d_gene: -; j_gene: TRBJ2-2; CDR3nt: TGTGCCTGGGGCAGGGGAACCGGGGAGCTGTTTTTT; CDR3aa: CAWGRGTGELFF
v_gene: TRBV4-2; abundance: -; d_gene: -; j_gene: TRBJ2-7; CDR3nt: TGTGCCAGCAGAGCCCCCGGGGACTACGAGCAGTACTTC; CDR3aa: CASRAPGDYEQYF
v_gene: TRBV7-9; abundance: -; d_gene: -; j_gene: TRBJ2-7; CDR3nt: TGTGCCAGCAGCCCCCCGGAGGGCTACGAGCAGTACTTC; CDR3aa: CASSPPEGYEQYF
v_gene: TRBV19; abundance: -; d_gene: TRBD2; j_gene: TRBJ2-1; CDR3nt: TGTGCCACCGCGGGTAGCGGGGGATACAATGAGCAGTTCTTC; CDR3aa: CATAGSGGYNEQFF
v_gene: TRBV18; abundance: -; d_gene: TRBD1; j_gene: TRBJ2-7; CDR3nt: TGTGCCAGCTCACCCCCCGGGACAGGGTCATACGAGCAGTACTTC; CDR3aa: CASSPPGTGSYEQYF
v_gene: TRBV5-6; abundance: -; d_gene: -; j_gene: TRBJ2-2; CDR3nt: TGTGCCAGCAGCTTTCCCCGGAACACCGGGGAGCTGTTTTTT; CDR3aa: CASSFPRNTGELFF
v_gene: TRBV27; abundance: -; d_gene: TRBD2; j_gene: TRBJ2-2; CDR3nt: TGTGCCAGCAGTTTACGGGCGGGGGGGCTCACCGGGGAGCTGTTTTTT; CDR3aa: CASSLRAGGLTGELFF
v_gene: TRBV7-9; abundance: -; d_gene: -; j_gene: TRBJ2-2; CDR3nt: TGTGCCAGCAGCTTAGTTAGACAGTTCACCGGGGAGCTGTTTTTT; CDR3aa: CASSLVRQFTGELFF